Listed below are T cell receptor beta chains from one sample, sequenced in a study of beta chain features in type 1 diabetes. Profiled with immunoSEQ multiplex PCR; TCRdb holds only in-frame clones, not every one. This sample has more than 350,000 clones, with over 9.5% found just once. Sequencing input: naive CD4+ T cells from blood. The source of these receptors is a woman aged 18-29 years in good health. The CDR3 runs from the conserved cysteine through the conserved F or W. A D gene is named only where the DNA matches it firmly. Part of the rows lack a size; the others show once, few, many or a class for expanded clones.

>14|TRBV19|few|NA|TRBJ2-5
CASSIQGWQETQYF
TGTGCCAGTAGTATACAGGGGTGGCAAGAGACCCAGTACTTC
>11|TRBV29-1|NA|NA|TRBJ1-2
CSVGQSYGYTF
TGCAGCGTTGGACAGAGCTATGGCTACACCTTC
>15|TRBV7-9|few|TRBD1|TRBJ2-3
CASSSGTGSTDTQYF
TGTGCCAGCAGCAGTGGGACAGGGTCCACAGATACGCAGTATTTT
>14|TRBV29-1|NA|TRBD2|TRBJ2-1
CSVVGVSGGSKQFF
TGCAGCGTTGTTGGGGTTAGCGGGGGGTCGAAGCAGTTCTTC
>15|TRBV7-3|few|TRBD2|TRBJ2-1
CASSLAGTSVNEQFF
TGTGCCAGCAGCTTAGCCGGGACTAGTGTAAATGAGCAGTTCTTC
>11|TRBV29-1|few|NA|TRBJ1-1
CSVEDRGEAFF
TGCAGCGTTGAAGATCGGGGTGAAGCTTTCTTT
>14|TRBV14|few|NA|TRBJ2-3
CASSQLRDGDTQYF
TGTGCCAGCAGCCAACTCAGGGATGGGGATACGCAGTATTTT
>13|TRBV30|few|NA|TRBJ1-1
CAWRTNRPSPAFF
TGTGCCTGGAGGACTAACCGACCCTCGCCAGCTTTCTTT
>14|TRBV9|NA|TRBD2|TRBJ2-7
CASSVAGGPAEQYF
TGTGCCAGCAGCGTAGCGGGAGGGCCCGCCGAGCAGTACTTC
>15|TRBV7-8|few|NA|TRBJ2-1
CASSPNRRFRNEQFF
TGTGCCAGCAGCCCGAATCGCAGGTTTCGGAATGAGCAGTTCTTC
>11|TRBV20-1|NA|NA|TRBJ2-2
CSARDAGELFF
TGCAGTGCTAGAGATGCCGGGGAGCTGTTTTTT
>14|TRBV7-7|NA|NA|TRBJ2-5
CASSRRGVGETQYF
TGTGCTAGCAGCAGGAGAGGGGTCGGAGAGACCCAGTACTTC
>12|TRBV7-9|NA|NA|TRBJ1-1
CASSPLLAEAFF
TGTGCCAGCAGCCCGCTATTGGCTGAAGCTTTCTTT
>16|TRBV7-9|few|NA|TRBJ1-1
CASSVRDKTMNTEAFF
TGTGCCAGCAGCGTCCGGGACAAAACCATGAACACTGAAGCTTTCTTT
>16|TRBV5-1|once|TRBD1|TRBJ1-1
CASSFRGTGVNTEAFF
TGCGCCAGCAGTTTTAGAGGGACAGGGGTTAACACTGAAGCTTTCTTT
>15|TRBV2|NA|NA|TRBJ2-5
CASKSVSGGEETQYF
TGTGCCAGCAAGAGCGTCTCAGGTGGGGAAGAGACCCAGTACTTC
>15|TRBV4-1|NA|NA|TRBJ1-1
CASSQVVSKNTEAFF
TGCGCCAGCAGCCAAGTCGTAAGTAAGAACACTGAAGCTTTCTTT
>13|TRBV7-3|NA|TRBD2|TRBJ2-3
CASASGRANTQYF
TGTGCCAGCGCTAGCGGGCGGGCCAATACGCAGTATTTT
>14|TRBV5-4|few|TRBD1|TRBJ2-3
CASSLARGTDTQYF
TGTGCCAGCAGCTTGGCCAGGGGGACAGATACGCAGTATTTT
>14|TRBV6-1|NA|TRBD2|TRBJ2-1
CASSGLAANNEQFF
TGTGCCAGCAGTGGACTAGCGGCTAACAATGAGCAGTTCTTC
>11|TRBV5-4|NA|NA|TRBJ2-7
CASSLRGAQYF
TGTGCCAGCAGCTTGAGAGGGGCCCAGTACTTC
>15|TRBV15|NA|NA|TRBJ2-7
CATSRGYDSSYEQYF
TGTGCCACCAGCAGAGGATACGACAGCTCCTACGAGCAGTACTTC
>16|TRBV5-1|few|NA|TRBJ2-4
CASSLGGILAKNIQYF
TGCGCCAGCAGCTTGGGGGGCATACTAGCCAAAAACATTCAGTACTTC
>13|TRBV27|NA|NA|TRBJ1-1
CASRGVWGTEAFF
TGTGCCAGCCGGGGAGTCTGGGGCACTGAAGCTTTCTTT
>14|TRBV7-2|NA|TRBD2|TRBJ2-2
CASSRLAGAGELFF
TGTGCCAGCAGCCGACTAGCGGGAGCCGGGGAGCTGTTTTTT
>15|TRBV25-1|NA|TRBD2|TRBJ2-3
CASSALAGVGDTQYF
TGTGCCAGCAGTGCACTAGCGGGGGTTGGGGATACGCAGTATTTT
>13|TRBV9|few|TRBD1|TRBJ1-1
CASSGQQGLEAFF
TGTGCCAGCAGCGGTCAACAGGGGCTTGAAGCTTTCTTT
>16|TRBV7-2|NA|TRBD1|TRBJ2-2
CASSTQGQGGPGELFF
TGTGCCAGCAGCACACAAGGACAGGGAGGTCCCGGGGAGCTGTTTTTT
>17|TRBV9|few|NA|TRBJ1-1
CASSPTFGGIMNTEAFF
TGTGCCAGCAGCCCAACATTCGGGGGGATTATGAACACTGAAGCTTTCTTT
>13|TRBV29-1|NA|NA|TRBJ1-3
CSVEVANGNTIYF
TGCAGCGTTGAAGTGGCTAATGGGAACACCATATATTTT
>13|TRBV2|NA|TRBD1|TRBJ1-2
CASTGQINYGYTF
TGTGCCAGCACGGGACAGATTAACTATGGCTACACCTTC
>14|TRBV9|few|NA|TRBJ2-3
CASSVAKGRDTQYF
TGTGCCAGCAGCGTAGCTAAGGGACGTGATACGCAGTATTTT
>14|TRBV11-2|NA|NA|TRBJ2-3
CASHKPLGTDTQYF
TGTGCCAGCCACAAGCCCCTCGGCACAGATACGCAGTATTTT